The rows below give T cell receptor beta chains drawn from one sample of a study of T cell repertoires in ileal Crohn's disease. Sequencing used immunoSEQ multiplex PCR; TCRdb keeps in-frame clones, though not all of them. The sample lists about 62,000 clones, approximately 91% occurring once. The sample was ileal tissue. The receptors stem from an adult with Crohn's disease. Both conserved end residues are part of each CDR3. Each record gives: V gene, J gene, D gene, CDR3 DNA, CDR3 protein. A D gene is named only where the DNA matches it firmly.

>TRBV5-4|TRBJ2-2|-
TGTGCCAGCAGCTCGGCGCGGGGAAACACCGGGGAGCTGTTTTTT
CASSSARGNTGELFF
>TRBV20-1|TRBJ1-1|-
TGCAGTGCTAGATCCCAGGTTGGAGCTTTCTTT
CSARSQVGAFF
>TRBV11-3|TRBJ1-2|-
TGTGCCAGCAGCTTAGGGGCCTCAGCCCTCTATGGCTACACCTTC
CASSLGASALYGYTF
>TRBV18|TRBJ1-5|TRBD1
TGTGCCAGCTCACCATCAGGACAGGCTCATCAGCCCCAGCATTTT
CASSPSGQAHQPQHF
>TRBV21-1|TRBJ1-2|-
TGTGCCAGCAGCAAAGGGGTCCGGGACAGGAAGGTATTGGTCTATGGCTACACCTTC
CASSKGVRDRKVLVYGYTF
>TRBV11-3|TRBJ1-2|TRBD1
TGTGCCAGCAGCCAAGACAGGGGCCTCTATGGCTACACCTTC
CASSQDRGLYGYTF
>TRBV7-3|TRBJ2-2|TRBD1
TGTGCCAGCAGTATAGGGACAGGCATGAACACCGGGGAGCTGTTTTTT
CASSIGTGMNTGELFF
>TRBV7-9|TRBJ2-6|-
TGTGCCAGCAGCTTATCCTCCTCTGGGGCCAACGTCCTGACTTTC
CASSLSSSGANVLTF
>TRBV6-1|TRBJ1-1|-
TGTGCCAGCAGTCAGACATCCAACACTGAAGCTTTCTTT
CASSQTSNTEAFF
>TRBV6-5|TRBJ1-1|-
TGTGCCAGCAGCCTACAGGTAACGGCCACTGAAGCTTTCTTT
CASSLQVTATEAFF
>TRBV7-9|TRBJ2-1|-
TGTGCCACCATACTAGCTAATGAGCAGTTCTTC
CATILANEQFF